The 8 T cell receptor beta chains listed next were all sequenced from one sample in a study of blood T cell repertoires in COVID-19. The table came from immunoSEQ multiplex PCR; TCRdb's copy has only in-frame clones and leaves some out. This sample carries about 260,000 clones, about 89% of them seen once, and the ten largest clones take 2% to 3%. Sequencing was carried out using peripheral blood. The receptor source for this set is a woman between 45 and 60 years old with acute or convalescent COVID-19.

The gene calls are TRBV2 and TRBJ1-2; D is unclear. Trimming left V 7 bases short and J 0 bases short, with 12 bases between. The CDR3 length is 14 residues. The germline CDR1 and CDR2 sequences are SNHLY and FYNNEI. CDR3 nucleotides: TGTGCCAGCACCTGGGGAGGCCCTAACTATGGCTACACCTTC. It specifies CASTWGGPNYGYTF.

This clone was recorded a few times. This chain connects TRBV7-2 to TRBJ2-1; TRBD2 might be the D (5 bases). The CDR3 totals 13 residues. Trimming pared 5 bases from V and 10 bases from J, leaving 15 bases between. Germline-derived CDR1 and CDR2 are SGHTA and FQGNSA. This chain's CDR3 is CASSPLGNREQFF. Here the CDR3 DNA reads TGTGCCAGCAGCCCCCTCGGGAACAGAGAGCAGTTCTTC.

The V call is TRBV28, the J call TRBJ1-1, with D unresolved. The germline gives CDR1 MDHEN, CDR2 SYDVKM. V lost 2 bases and J 0 bases, leaving 4 bases between the germline ends. The length of the CDR3 is 13 residues. The DNA of the CDR3 is TGTGCCAGCAGTTTAGTATTGAACACTGAAGCTTTCTTT. Its translation: CASSLVLNTEAFF.

The chain uses TRBV3-1 (or the pseudogene TRBV3-2) and TRBJ1-4; D is ambiguous. There are 17 residues in the CDR3. Trimming removed 0 bases from V and 4 bases from J, with 15 bases in between. The germline gives CDR1 LGHDT, CDR2 YNNKEL (reference sequence). In nucleotides, the CDR3 is TGTGCCAGCAGCCAAGATAGTTGGCGGGGAGTTAATGAAAAACTGTTTTTT. Protein sequence: CASSQDSWRGVNEKLFF.

This clone was picked up a small number of times. This chain uses TRBV19 with TRBJ2-1, with 7 bases that match TRBD1. V gave up 4 bases and J gave up 3 bases; unmatched junction bases: 6. The CDR3 length is 15 residues. Germline assignment: CDR1 LNHDA and CDR2 SQIVND (reference sequence). The CDR3 DNA is TGTGCCAGTAGTAACAGGACAGGCTTCTACAATGAGCAGTTCTTC. This translates into CASSNRTGFYNEQFF.

The CDR3 DNA sequence: TGTGCCAGCAGCAGCGACAGTTCCCCCAATCAGCCCCAGCATTTT. Translating it yields CASSSDSSPNQPQHF. The rearrangement uses TRBV6-2 or TRBV6-3 and TRBJ1-5; weak D call: TRBD1 (5 bases). In germline, CDR1 is MNHEY, CDR2 SVGEGT. Trimming took off 6 bases at V and 3 bases at J, with 15 bases between the two ends. This CDR3 contains 15 residues.

The chain uses TRBV5-1 and TRBJ2-1; D is perhaps TRBD1 (5 bases). Germline V lookup: CDR1 SGHRS, CDR2 YFSETQ. The CDR3 totals 14 residues. V shed 5 bases and J shed 10 bases, with 19 bases lying between them. The CDR3 reads CASSLKSGPGEQFF. CDR3 coding DNA: TGCGCCAGCAGTTTGAAGTCAGGGCCCGGGGAGCAGTTCTTC. The whole variable domain, remainder taken from reference TRBV5-1 and TRBJ2-1, is KAGVTQTPRYLIKTRGQQVTLSCSPISGHRSVSWYQQTPGQGLQFLFEYFSETQRNKGNFPGRFSGRQFSNSRSEMNVSTLELGDSALYLCASSLKSGPGEQFFGPGTRLTVL.

This clone was seen just once. The J gene is TRBJ2-1, the V gene TRBV3-1 (or the pseudogene TRBV3-2), with D unresolved. V was clipped by 9 bases and J by 5 bases, with 8 bases between them. The CDR3 has 11 amino acids. The V gene's germline CDR1 is LGHDT and CDR2 YNNKEL (reference sequence). CDR3 nucleotide sequence: TGTGCCAGTCGGGTCGACAATGAGCAGTTCTTC. Encoded protein: CASRVDNEQFF.